These 14 T cell receptor beta chains share one sample of origin, sequenced in a study of blood T cell repertoires in COVID-19. Clones were read by immunoSEQ multiplex PCR, and TCRdb kept only the in-frame ones, dropping some. This sample carries 100,000 or so clones, 87% of them seen once, and the ten largest clones take more than 5%. The specimen sequenced was peripheral blood. The receptors derive from a woman aged 50 to 60 with COVID-19, enrolled during active disease.

The chain uses TRBV7-2 and TRBJ2-2, with D possibly TRBD1 on 6 matching bases. The germline V gene encodes CDR1 SGHTA and CDR2 FQGNSA. The V and J ends lost 5 bases and 1 base respectively, with 8 bases between them. This CDR3 contains 14 residues. In DNA, the CDR3 is TGTGCCAGCAGCGAACAGGGGAACACCGGGGAGCTGTTTTTT. Translated: CASSEQGNTGELFF.

This clone was found once. The chain combines TRBV30 with TRBJ1-2, with 7 nucleotides matching TRBD1. Germline assignment: CDR1 GTSNPN and CDR2 SVGIG (reference sequence). V lost 3 bases and J lost 7; bases outside the gene matches: 5. The CDR3 totals 12 residues. CDR3 DNA: TGTGCCTGGAGGGAGGGGGCTTTTGGCTACACCTTC. Translating gives CAWREGAFGYTF. The variable domain in full, with the rest retrieved from reference TRBV30 and TRBJ1-2, is SQTIHQWPATLVQPVGSPLSLECTVEGTSNPNLYWYRQAAGRGLQLLFYSVGIGQISSEVPQNLSASRPQDRQFILSSKKLLLSDSGFYLCAWREGAFGYTFGSGTRLTVV.

Worth noting for this clone: The same CDR3 can be traced to other DNA sequences in this sample. The chain combines TRBV6-5 with TRBJ1-1; a possible D gene is TRBD1 (5 bases). Per the germline V gene, CDR1 is MNHEY and CDR2 is SVGAGI. The CDR3 extends over 13 amino acids. The germline V and J ends were trimmed by 4 bases and 2 bases, with 8 bases remaining between them. The CDR3 sequence: CASSFGQNTEAFF. The CDR3 DNA reads TGTGCCAGCAGTTTCGGACAAAACACTGAAGCTTTCTTT.

The chain couples TRBV6-5 to TRBJ1-6; D possibly corresponds to TRBD1 (6 bases). This CDR3 contains 14 residues. Germline V CDR1 and CDR2: MNHEY, SVGAGI. V was cut by 2 bases and J by 7 bases, with 9 bases left in between. The CDR3 bases are TGTGCCAGCAGTTACGGCCAGGGGAATTCACCCCTCCACTTT. It is translated as CASSYGQGNSPLHF.

The chain joins TRBV9 to TRBJ2-5; the match to TRBD2 covers 9 bases. Germline CDR1 SGDLS, CDR2 YYNGEE. V lost 0 bases, J lost 7 bases, and 13 bases stayed unmatched. This CDR3 has 17 residues. The CDR3 sequence: CASSVGGGASGTGTQYF. The CDR3, as DNA: TGTGCCAGCAGCGTAGGGGGTGGGGCTAGCGGGACCGGGACCCAGTACTTC.

The gene calls are TRBV7-9 and TRBJ2-1, with D tentatively TRBD2 (5 bases). The CDR3 length is 12 residues. The V gene lost 5 bases and the J gene lost 8 bases, with 10 bases spanning the gap. Germline CDR1 and CDR2: SEHNR and FQNEAQ (reference sequence). CDR3 nucleotides: TGTGCCAGCAGCCCGGGGTTGGATGAGCAGTTCTTC. Translation gives CASSPGLDEQFF.

The V call is TRBV7-6, the J call TRBJ2-1; TRBD1 is a possible D gene (5 bases). The CDR3 has 13 residues. Per germline, CDR1 SGHVS and CDR2 FNYEAQ. V was shortened by 5 bases and J by 9 bases, with 14 bases between the two germline ends. CDR3 residues: CASSTDRWAEQFF. The CDR3 DNA is TGTGCCAGCAGCACCGACAGATGGGCTGAGCAGTTCTTC.

For the CDR3, the DNA is TGTGCCTGGAGTGTACGGGGTGGAGGGGTGCCCTACGAGCAGTACTTC. Protein: CAWSVRGGGVPYEQYF. This rearrangement joins TRBV30 to TRBJ2-7; TRBD2 might be the D (6 bases). This CDR3 contains 16 residues. V gave up 0 bases and J gave up 2 bases, with 17 bases separating them. Germline loops: CDR1 GTSNPN, CDR2 SVGIG (reference sequence).

This clone was detected a few times. The V and J genes are TRBV19 and TRBJ1-2, with D hard to call. The CDR3 extends over 13 amino acids. The ends were cut back, 7 bases at V and 5 bases at J, with 14 bases in the middle. Germline V gene sequence: CDR1 LNHDA, CDR2 SQIVND (reference sequence). The CDR3 sequence is CASTPQAGYGYTF. Written as DNA, the CDR3 is TGTGCCAGTACCCCTCAGGCGGGGTATGGCTACACCTTC.

The rearrangement joins TRBV29-1 to TRBJ2-2; 8 nucleotides line up with TRBD1. Germline V gives CDR1 SQVTM, CDR2 ANQGSEA. Losses at the gene ends were 3 bases for V and 0 bases for J; bases not matched to a gene: 3. This CDR3 spans 15 amino acids. CDR3 nucleotide sequence: TGCAGCGTTGATCCGACAGGGGCGAACACCGGGGAGCTGTTTTTT. This codes for CSVDPTGANTGELFF.

The chain joins TRBV12-3 or TRBV12-4 to TRBJ2-3, with D uncertain. The CDR3 has 12 amino acids. Trimming stripped 6 bases from V and 3 bases from J, with 7 bases between. CDR3 coding DNA: TGTGCCAGCAGCTCCTTTACAGATACGCAGTATTTT. Its translation: CASSSFTDTQYF.

The rearrangement links TRBV7-6 to TRBJ1-6; 9 bases fit TRBD1. The CDR3 covers 16 residues. Trimming cost V 0 bases and J 6 bases; bases outside gene matches: 3. Germline V gene data show CDR1 as SGHVS and CDR2 as FNYEAQ. In nucleotides, the CDR3 is TGTGCCAGCAGCTTAGCTCCGGGACAGGGTAATTCACCCCTCCACTTT. Protein product: CASSLAPGQGNSPLHF.

This chain connects TRBV19 to TRBJ2-7; D perhaps matches TRBD2 (6 bases). The CDR3 length is 16 residues. V lost 4 bases, J lost 4 bases, and 20 bases lay in between. The V gene's germline CDR1 is LNHDA and CDR2 SQIVND (reference sequence). In DNA, the CDR3 is TGTGCCAGTAGTAGCTGGGACTCCGGTGGATTGTACGAGCAGTACTTC. As protein: CASSSWDSGGLYEQYF.

This clone was picked up a small number of times. This chain uses TRBV6-6 with TRBJ2-7; 11 bases agree with TRBD2. This CDR3 spans 15 amino acids. V lost 2 bases to trimming and J lost 1 base; unmatched junction nucleotides: 1. Germline CDR1 reads MNHNY; CDR2 reads SVGAGI (reference sequence). The CDR3 here is CASSYLAGGSYEQYF. In nucleotides, the CDR3 is TGTGCCAGCAGTTACCTAGCGGGGGGTTCCTACGAGCAGTACTTC.